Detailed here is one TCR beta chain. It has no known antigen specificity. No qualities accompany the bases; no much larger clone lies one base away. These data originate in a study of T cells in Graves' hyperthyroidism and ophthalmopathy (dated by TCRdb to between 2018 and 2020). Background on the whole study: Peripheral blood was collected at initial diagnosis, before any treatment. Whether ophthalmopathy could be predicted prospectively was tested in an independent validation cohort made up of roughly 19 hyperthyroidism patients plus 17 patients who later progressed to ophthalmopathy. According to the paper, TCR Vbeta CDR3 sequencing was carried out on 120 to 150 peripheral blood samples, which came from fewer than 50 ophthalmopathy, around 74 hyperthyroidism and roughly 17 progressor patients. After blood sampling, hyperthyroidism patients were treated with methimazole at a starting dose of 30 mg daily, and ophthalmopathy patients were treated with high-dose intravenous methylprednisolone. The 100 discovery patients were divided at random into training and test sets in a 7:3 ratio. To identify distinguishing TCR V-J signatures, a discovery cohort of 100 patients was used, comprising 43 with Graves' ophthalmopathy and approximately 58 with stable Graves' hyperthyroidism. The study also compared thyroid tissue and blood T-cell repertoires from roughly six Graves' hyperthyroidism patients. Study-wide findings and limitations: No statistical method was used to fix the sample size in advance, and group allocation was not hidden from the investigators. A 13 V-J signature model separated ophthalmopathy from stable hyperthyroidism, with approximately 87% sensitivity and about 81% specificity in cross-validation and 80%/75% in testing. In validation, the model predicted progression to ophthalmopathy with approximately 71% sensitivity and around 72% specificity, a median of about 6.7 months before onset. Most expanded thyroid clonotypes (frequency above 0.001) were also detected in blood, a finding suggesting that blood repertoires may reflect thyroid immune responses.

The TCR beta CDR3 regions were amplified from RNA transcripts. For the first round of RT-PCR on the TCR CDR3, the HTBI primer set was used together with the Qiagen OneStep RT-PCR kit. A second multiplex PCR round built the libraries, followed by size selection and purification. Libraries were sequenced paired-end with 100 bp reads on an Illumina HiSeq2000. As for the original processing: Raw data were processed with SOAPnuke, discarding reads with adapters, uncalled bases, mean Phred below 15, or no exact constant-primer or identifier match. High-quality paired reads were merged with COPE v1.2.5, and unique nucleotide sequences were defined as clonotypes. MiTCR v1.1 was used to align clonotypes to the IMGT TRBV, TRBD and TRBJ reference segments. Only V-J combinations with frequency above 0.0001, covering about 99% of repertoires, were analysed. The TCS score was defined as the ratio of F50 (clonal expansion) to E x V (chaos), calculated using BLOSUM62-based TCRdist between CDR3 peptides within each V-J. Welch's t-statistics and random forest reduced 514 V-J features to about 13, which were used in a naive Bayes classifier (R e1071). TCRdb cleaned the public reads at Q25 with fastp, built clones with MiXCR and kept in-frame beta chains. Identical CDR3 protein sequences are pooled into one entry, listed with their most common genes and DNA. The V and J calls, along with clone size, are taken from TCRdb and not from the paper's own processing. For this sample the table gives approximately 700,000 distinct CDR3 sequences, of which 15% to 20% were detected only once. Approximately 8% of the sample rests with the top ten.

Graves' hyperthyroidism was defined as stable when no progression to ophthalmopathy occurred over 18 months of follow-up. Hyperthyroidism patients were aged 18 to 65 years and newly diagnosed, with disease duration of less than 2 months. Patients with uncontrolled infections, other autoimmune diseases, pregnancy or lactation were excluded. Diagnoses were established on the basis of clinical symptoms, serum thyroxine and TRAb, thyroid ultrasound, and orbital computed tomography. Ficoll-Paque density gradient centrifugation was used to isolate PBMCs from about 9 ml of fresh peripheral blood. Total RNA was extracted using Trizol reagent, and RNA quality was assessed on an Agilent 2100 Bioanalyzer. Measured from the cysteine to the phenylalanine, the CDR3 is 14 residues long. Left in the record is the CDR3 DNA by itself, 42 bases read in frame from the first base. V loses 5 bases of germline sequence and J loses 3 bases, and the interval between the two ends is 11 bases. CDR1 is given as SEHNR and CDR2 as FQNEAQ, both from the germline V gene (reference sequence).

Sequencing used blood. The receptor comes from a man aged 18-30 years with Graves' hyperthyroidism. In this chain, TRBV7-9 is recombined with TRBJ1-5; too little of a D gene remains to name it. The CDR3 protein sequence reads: CASSTTAPNQPQHF. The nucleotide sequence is TGTGCCAGCAGCACCACAGCCCCCAATCAGCCCCAGCATTTT.